This TCR beta chain was profiled in a study of shared clonotypes between healthy human individuals. Study summary: Each donor's CD8 memory used one plate, CD8 naive two, each CD4 subset three.

The germline CDR1 and CDR2 sequences are PRHDT and FYEKMQ (reference sequence). This CDR3 has 17 residues. The V and J ends lost 0 bases and 3 bases respectively, with 17 bases between them. This clone came up once. Genomic DNA (from each subset) was split evenly across several immunoSEQ plates. Replicate PCRs from sorted subsets contained around 200 ng DNA, which is 30,000 to 35,000 T cell genomes. TCRdb's copy holds only in-frame clones and misses some; the assay was immunoSEQ multiplex PCR. The data show 650,000 to 700,000 clones, around 90% seen once. The chain employs TRBV13 and TRBJ1-2, with a possible D match to TRBD1 (5 bases). The sequence came from a man aged 18 to 35 in good health. Some clones in this sample may be carry-over from other donors' samples. Sequencing was carried out using memory CD8+ T cells from PBMCs. As to subset: CD45RO+ cells pooled with CCR7-negative TemRA cells. The CDR3 here is CASSLGKAGSVYYGYTF. CDR3 in DNA: TGTGCCAGCAGCTTAGGAAAGGCAGGGAGTGTTTACTATGGCTACACCTTC.